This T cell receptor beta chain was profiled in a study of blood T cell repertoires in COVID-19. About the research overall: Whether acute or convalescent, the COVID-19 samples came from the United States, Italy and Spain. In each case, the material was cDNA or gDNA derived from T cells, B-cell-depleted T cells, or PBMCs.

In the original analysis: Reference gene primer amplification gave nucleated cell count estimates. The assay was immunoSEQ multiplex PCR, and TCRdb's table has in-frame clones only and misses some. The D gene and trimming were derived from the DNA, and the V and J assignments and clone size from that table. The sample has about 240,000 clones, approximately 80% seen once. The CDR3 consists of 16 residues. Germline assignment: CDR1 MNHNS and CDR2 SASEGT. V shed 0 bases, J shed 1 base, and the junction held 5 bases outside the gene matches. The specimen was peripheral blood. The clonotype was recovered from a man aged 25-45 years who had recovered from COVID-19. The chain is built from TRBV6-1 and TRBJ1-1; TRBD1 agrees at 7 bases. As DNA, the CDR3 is TGTGCCAGCAGTGAAGCCGCCGGGACAGCGAACACTGAAGCTTTCTTT. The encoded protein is CASSEAAGTANTEAFF.